These 10 T cell receptor beta chains came from one sample sequenced in a study of human T cells and chemical hapten exposure. Time point here: patch test 3, about 24 weeks after DPC sensitization. Treatment of the sample: therapeutic diphenylcyclopropenone sensitization with weekly scalp DPC. TCRdb ran MiXCR on the RACE reads and lists one entry per CDR3 protein. The sample gives 95,000 to 150,000 distinct CDR3 sequences, around 11% of which show up once; 2.4% is in the top ten. The sample consisted of whole blood, taken in connection with sensitization to the hapten diphenylcyclopropenone (DPC). The receptors shown here come from a woman aged 50 to 60 with alopecia areata. Some clones in this sample may be carry-over from other donors' samples.

Only a few counts were recorded for this clonotype. V is TRBV19 and J is TRBJ2-7, with TRBD1 matching 8 bases. The CDR3 sequence is 15 residues long. The J segment lost 2 bases and the V segment lost 1 base, leaving 4 bases of the junction unmatched. Germline V gives CDR1 LNHDA, CDR2 SQIVND (reference sequence). The CDR3 bases are TGTGCCAGTAGTATAGCGGCAGGGGGCCCCTACGAGCAGTACTTC. Its protein is CASSIAAGGPYEQYF.

This clonotype has ten or more counts. This chain connects TRBV6-1 to TRBJ2-7; the D call may be TRBD1 or TRBD2 (5 bases each). The CDR3 spans 17 residues. The germline CDR1 and CDR2 sequences are MNHNS and SASEGT. Trimming stripped 5 bases from V and 0 bases from J, with 20 bases between. CDR3 coding DNA: TGTGCCAGCAGTCCGACAGTGGGAGACTTCTTCTCCTACGAGCAGTACTTC. It specifies CASSPTVGDFFSYEQYF.

This clonotype was detected many times. This rearrangement joins TRBV12-3 or TRBV12-4 to TRBJ1-2; weak D call: TRBD1 (6 bases). V was cut by 2 bases and J by 3 bases, with 7 bases left in between. The CDR3 runs 13 residues. The CDR3 DNA follows: TGTGCCAGCAGTTTATCAGGGGACTATGGCTACACCTTC. Protein: CASSLSGDYGYTF.

This clonotype was detected many times. J is TRBJ2-3 and V is TRBV9; D gene uncertain. Trimming stripped 0 bases from V and 3 bases from J, with 8 bases between. This CDR3 is 14 amino acids long. Germline values: CDR1 SGDLS, CDR2 YYNGEE. The CDR3 nucleotides are TGTGCCAGCAGCGTAGATGGACGAACAGATACGCAGTATTTT. Translation: CASSVDGRTDTQYF.

Only a few counts were recorded for this clonotype. This sequence joins TRBV24-1 and TRBJ2-3; 14 bases line up with TRBD2. Germline V gene sequence: CDR1 KGHDR, CDR2 SFDVKD. V lost 7 bases and J lost 2; bases outside the gene matches: 10. This CDR3 region has 18 residues. CDR3 nucleotide sequence: TGTGCCACCAGAACCGGGACTAGCGGGAGTGGTTTCACAGATACGCAGTATTTT. This gives the protein CATRTGTSGSGFTDTQYF.

The table lists this clonotype with a few counts. The V and J genes are TRBV7-2 and TRBJ2-3; D is undetermined. The CDR3 has 14 residues. The V end lost 4 bases, the J end lost 2 bases, and 10 bases lay between the germline ends. CDR1 is SGHTA, CDR2 FQGNSA, per germline. The CDR3 here is CASSSDGYTDTQYF. The CDR3 DNA reads TGTGCCAGCAGCTCAGACGGGTACACAGATACGCAGTATTTT.

DNA of the CDR3: TGTGCCAGCAGCCAAGAGCATCTGCAGTTCTTC. It codes for CASSQEHLQFF. V and J are TRBV3-1 and TRBJ2-1; unclear D gene. This CDR3 has 11 residues. The V gene's germline CDR1 is LGHDT and CDR2 YNNKEL (reference sequence). V was shortened by 0 bases and J by 12 bases, with 6 bases between the two germline ends.

The chain recombines TRBV27 with TRBJ1-1, with TRBD1 identical over 8 bases. CDR3 length equals 14 residues. The junction had 9 bases not matched to a gene; V was cut back by 6 bases and J by 6 bases. Germline V gene sequence: CDR1 MNHEY, CDR2 SMNVEV (reference sequence). The CDR3 nucleotides are TGTGCCAGCAGGATACAGGGGGGAGGGGCTGAAGCTTTCTTT. Translating gives CASRIQGGGAEAFF.

This clonotype was found many times. The chain carries TRBV18 and TRBJ1-2; D uncertain. The CDR3 runs 15 residues. Trimming shortened V by 3 bases and J by 4 bases, and 15 bases separated the two germline ends. Germline CDR1 KGHSH, CDR2 LQKENI. The CDR3 here is CASSPSGQEGYGYTF. The CDR3 bases are TGTGCCAGCTCACCTTCGGGTCAGGAGGGCTATGGCTACACCTTC.

The J gene is TRBJ2-3, the V gene TRBV14, with unresolved D. CDR3 length: 15 residues. Looked up from germline, CDR1 is SGHDN and CDR2 is FVKESK. V was pared by 1 base and J by 8 bases, with 16 bases between. The CDR3 DNA follows: TGTGCCAGCAGCCAAGTTGTCGGATCCTATACTACGCAGTATTTT. Translated, it gives CASSQVVGSYTTQYF.